This T cell receptor beta chain was identified in a study of CD8 T cells in ankylosing spondylitis (dated by TCRdb to the late 2010s). General notes on the study: The study set out to find disease-linked TCR variants by profiling T cell receptor beta repertoires in ankylosing spondylitis patients and healthy donors. In total, the full study cohort was made up of roughly 100 healthy donors and approximately 27 ankylosing spondylitis patients. Samples of peripheral blood were taken, and for ankylosing spondylitis patients, synovial fluid was collected as well. Paper-wide results and their limitations: The disease-linked clones were reported as significantly enriched in matched synovial fluid samples from ankylosing spondylitis patients. Some motif variants were previously reported in synovial fluid and blood of reactive arthritis patients, suggesting common disease-initiation mechanisms. A TCR beta motif of 8 or 9 highly homologous amino acid variants appeared characteristic of blood from ankylosing spondylitis patients. In peripheral blood, the disease-linked clones were found at relatively low frequencies and had a CD8+ phenotype.

The instrument was an Illumina HiSeq 2500. Quantitative 5'-RACE with molecular barcodes was used to prepare TCR beta libraries. Concerning the study's data processing: A new computational method based on a probabilistic model of VDJ rearrangement was used to identify disease-linked TCR variants. Through fastp at Q25 and MiXCR, TCRdb rebuilt clones from the public reads, retaining in-frame beta chains. Merged by CDR3 protein, the rows form single entries marked with the most common genes and DNA. Here the V and J calls rest on TCRdb's processing, not on the authors' analysis. Across this sample there are approximately 520,000 distinct CDR3 sequences, with approximately 5.3% seen only once. Jointly, the top ten make up around 3.5% of the sample. The table lists this clonotype with many counts. The antigen it recognizes is unknown. Nothing much larger sits one base from this clone, and base qualities are not available.

Source material: blood, either unsorted or a sorted T cell fraction (not recorded which). The sequence was obtained from a male donor with ankylosing spondylitis.

The CDR3 amino acid sequence is: CASSLFATMGEQFF. The DNA sequence is TGTGCCAGCAGCTTATTTGCGACTATGGGAGAGCAGTTCTTC. The chain couples TRBV7-2 to TRBJ2-1; TRBD2 is possibly the D segment (5 matching bases). The CDR3 starts with the cysteine, ends with the phenylalanine, and has 14 residues. The kept DNA is CDR3 alone, 42 bases in frame from the first base. V loses 2 bases of germline sequence and J loses 10 bases, and the interval between the two ends is 15 bases. The germline V gene gives CDR1 as SGHTA and CDR2 as FQGNSA.